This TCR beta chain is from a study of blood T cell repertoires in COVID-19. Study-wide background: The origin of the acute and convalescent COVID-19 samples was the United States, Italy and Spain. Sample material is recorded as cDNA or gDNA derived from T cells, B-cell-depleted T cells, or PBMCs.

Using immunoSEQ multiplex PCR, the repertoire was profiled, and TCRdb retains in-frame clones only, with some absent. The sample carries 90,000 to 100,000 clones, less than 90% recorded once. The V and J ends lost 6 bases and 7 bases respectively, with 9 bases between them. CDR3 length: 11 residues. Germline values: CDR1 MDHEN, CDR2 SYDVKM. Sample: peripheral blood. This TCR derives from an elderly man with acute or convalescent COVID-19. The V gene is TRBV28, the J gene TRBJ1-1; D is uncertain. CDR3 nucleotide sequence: TGTGCCAGCAGCCGTAAAATTGAAGCTTTCTTT. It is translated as CASSRKIEAFF.